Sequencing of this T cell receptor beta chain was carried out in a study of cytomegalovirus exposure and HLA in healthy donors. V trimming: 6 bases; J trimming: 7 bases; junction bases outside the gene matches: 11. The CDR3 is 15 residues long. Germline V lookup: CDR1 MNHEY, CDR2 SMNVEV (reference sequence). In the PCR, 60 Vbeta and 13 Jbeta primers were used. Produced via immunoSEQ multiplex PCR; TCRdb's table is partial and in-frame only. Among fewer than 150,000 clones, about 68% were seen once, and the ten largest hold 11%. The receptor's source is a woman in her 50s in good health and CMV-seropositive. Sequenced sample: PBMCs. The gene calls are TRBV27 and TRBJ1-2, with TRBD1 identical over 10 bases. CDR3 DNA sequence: TGTGCCAGCAGGAATCGACAGGGGGCGAGATTTGGCTACACCTTC. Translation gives CASRNRQGARFGYTF.